A single TCR beta chain is shown here with its context. In this sample, this clonotype turned up many times. The target of this receptor is not known. There are no base qualities to consult, and no much larger clone falls within one base. The sample is drawn from a study of identical twins (dated by TCRdb to the mid-2010s). Notes on the research overall: TCR alpha and beta repertoires from monozygotic twins, unrelated adults of various ages and cord blood were deep-sequenced to test whether fetal clonotypes persist. To rule out contamination, the twin experiments were replicated at different times with different library preparation protocols. The full study reports these points: Zero-insertion analyses could be partly confounded by invariant T cells such as MAIT and iNKT, though diverse VJ usage argued against such confounding for most clonotypes. Because the same donors could not be followed over many years, the conclusions relied on cross-sectional statistical analysis. Compared with coincidental sharing between unrelated individuals, out-of-frame TCR alpha sequences shared between twins showed an excess of sequences with low generation probability. In monozygotic twins, out-of-frame TCR alpha sharing was systematically underestimated by recombination models, although the models agreed with sharing between unrelated individuals. In beta out-of-frame sequences, excess twin sharing was weaker, because having fewer shared sequences lowered the signal-to-noise ratio. Fewer insertions were carried by abundant cord blood beta clonotypes; a weaker similar trend was observed in young adult naive repertoires, while no such trend was observed in memory repertoires.

The CDR3 goes from the cysteine to the phenylalanine over 14 residues. The sequence is cut down to CDR3 DNA, 42 bases in frame from base 1. V loses 6 bases of germline sequence and J loses 0 bases, and the interval between the two ends is 9 bases. The receptor library was made with 5' RACE. Reads for this sample came from an Illumina HiSeq 2000. A universal primer binding site was added through template switching, and the final cDNA carried a unique molecular identifier so that TCR cDNA molecules could be counted accurately. First-strand cDNA for TCR alpha and beta chains was synthesized from specific primers in the conserved constant-segment region. To control for contamination, every cDNA library carried two barcodes: a SMART-Mk sample barcode plus Illumina barcodes. TruSeq adapter sequences along with Illumina sample barcodes were introduced in two successive PCR steps. The Illumina HiSeq platform was used with custom primers to sequence TCR alpha and beta cDNA libraries. Concerning the study's data processing: MiGEC was used to process raw reads and extract unique molecular identifiers, and MiXCR was used to find CDR3 positions. For each individual, recombination models were inferred using an EM algorithm with the repgenHMM and IGoR tools. Shared clonotype analysis was performed with the tcR package in R, normalizing sharing by the product of cloneset sizes. To study raw recombination free of thymic and clonal selection effects, out-of-frame nonproductive sequences were analyzed. TCRdb's own reprocessing of the public reads used fastp at Q25 and MiXCR and kept productive beta chains. For every CDR3 protein sequence, its rows merge into one entry that carries the most common genes and DNA. The V and J calls were determined by TCRdb, not by the authors. A total of 200,000 to 250,000 distinct CDR3 sequences appear in this sample, approximately 7% of them only once. The ten largest clones represent under 4% of the sample.

All donors were healthy Caucasians. Three pairs of female monozygotic twins, all aged roughly 18 to 30 years, made up the twin cohort. Miltenyi CD45RO+ enrichment and human naive T-cell isolation kits were used to isolate memory (CD45RO+) and naive T cells from PBMC. In addition, the sample was reused for a study of yellow fever vaccine responses in identical twins. Per that second paper: The authors reported that the T cell response to vaccination in identical twins appeared partly convergent and partly personalized. In identical twins, the study followed T cell clones that responded to the vaccine with precision.

The TCR comes from a woman aged 18-30 years in good health. The chain is made from TRBV12-3 or TRBV12-4 and TRBJ1-3, with no reliable assignment of the D segment. Material: memory (CD45RO+) T cells sorted from blood. Taken with the paper, the label for cell subset or site translates to: CD45RO+ enriched T cells. The DNA reads as follows: TGTGCCAGCAGCGGACGGATCTCTGGAAACACCATATATTTT. Translation gives CASSGRISGNTIYF.